This T cell receptor beta chain was retrieved from a study of identical twins. TCRdb redid the calling of the 5' RACE reads with MiXCR, one entry per CDR3 protein. The sample has approximately 530,000 distinct CDR3 sequences, around 22% seen once; the top ten hold approximately 0.52%. These data also formed part of another study, on yellow fever vaccine responses in identical twins.

The sequenced sample consisted of CD4+ T cells sorted from blood. This TCR derives from a young woman in good health.

This CDR3 is CASSLWERTSTDTQYF. CDR3 coding DNA: TGTGCCAGCAGTTTATGGGAGCGAACTAGCACAGATACGCAGTATTTT. The chain combines TRBV27 with TRBJ2-3; weak D call: TRBD2 (5 bases). CDR1 is MNHEY, CDR2 SMNVEV, per germline (reference sequence). V was trimmed by 1 base and J by 0 bases, leaving 11 bases between them. This CDR3 is built from 16 residues.